This T cell receptor (beta chain) was sequenced in a study of beta chain features in type 1 diabetes. Whole-study findings and limits: Within each of all four CD4+ subsets, Type 1 diabetes patients had TCRB CDR3s that were moderately but significantly shorter. Compared to healthy donors, patients appeared to have naive, central memory and Treg TCRB repertoires that were more alike.

V was pared by 5 bases and J by 1 base, with 13 bases of the junction left unmatched. The germline CDR1 and CDR2 sequences are SGHAT and FQNNGV. CDR3 size: 18 residues. Without exception, sorted populations had purity beyond 95%. This clone has more than one count but fewer than ten. Its matching antigen is unknown. All of the isolated RNA was reverse transcribed, so expressed TCRB transcripts were sequenced. TCRdb's copy holds only in-frame clones and misses some; the assay was immunoSEQ multiplex PCR. This table holds roughly 250,000 clones, around 20% found once. Sample: naive CD4+ T cells from blood. The V and J genes are TRBV11-2 and TRBJ2-2, with TRBD2 matching over 7 bases. The receptor was isolated from a woman in her thirties or forties with type 1 diabetes. The CDR3 DNA reads as TGTGCCAGCAGCCGCAGGGAGCGGGGAGTCTTGAACACCGGGGAGCTGTTTTTT. Its protein product is CASSRRERGVLNTGELFF.